This T cell receptor (beta chain) was recovered during a study of Graves' ophthalmopathy and Graves' hyperthyroidism. This clonotype came up many times. Its antigen is not identified. There are 12 residues in the CDR3. Germline values: CDR1 MDHEN, CDR2 SYDVKM. The J segment lost 9 bases and the V segment lost 5 bases, leaving 4 bases of the junction unmatched. TCR beta CDR3 amplification used RNA transcripts. The workflow started with a first-round RT-PCR run with HTBI primers and then moved on to a second-round multiplex PCR. TCRdb reprocessed the multiplex PCR reads via MiXCR and lists one record per CDR3 protein. The table includes roughly 480,000 distinct CDR3 sequences, 14% detected once. Study outcomes and limitations: From stable hyperthyroidism, ophthalmopathy was separated by a 13-signature model with 87.88% sensitivity and around 80% specificity.

PBMCs were density-gradient isolated from around 10 ml fresh blood. The sequenced sample consisted of blood. The rearrangement uses TRBV28 and TRBJ1-1, with 9 bases aligning to TRBD1. This clonotype was obtained from a woman in her thirties with Graves' ophthalmopathy. The CDR3 is CASSLGQGKAFF. In DNA, the CDR3 is TGTGCCAGCAGTCTCGGACAGGGGAAAGCTTTCTTT.